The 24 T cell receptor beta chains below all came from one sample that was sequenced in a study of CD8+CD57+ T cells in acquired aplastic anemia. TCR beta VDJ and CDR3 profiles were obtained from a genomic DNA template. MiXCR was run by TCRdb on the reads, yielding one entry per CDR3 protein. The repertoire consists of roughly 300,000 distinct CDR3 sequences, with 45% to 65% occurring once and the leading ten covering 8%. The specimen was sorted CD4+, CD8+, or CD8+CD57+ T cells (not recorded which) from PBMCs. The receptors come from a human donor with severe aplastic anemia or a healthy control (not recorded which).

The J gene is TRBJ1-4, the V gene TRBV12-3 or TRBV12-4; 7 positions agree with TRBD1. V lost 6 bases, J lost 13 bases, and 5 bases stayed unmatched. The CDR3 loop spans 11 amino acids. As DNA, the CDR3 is TGTGCCAGCAGCTCAGGGGGTACACTGTTTTTT. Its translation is CASSSGGTLFF.

The CDR3 is CASSLYADGTEETQYF. The CDR3 DNA is TGTGCCAGCAGCTTGTACGCCGACGGGACTGAAGAGACCCAGTACTTC. V and J are TRBV7-9 and TRBJ2-5; D is possibly TRBD2 (6 bases). Looked up from germline, CDR1 is SEHNR and CDR2 is FQNEAQ (reference sequence). CDR3 length: 16 residues. Trimming shortened V by 3 bases and J by 3 bases, and 17 bases separated the two germline ends.

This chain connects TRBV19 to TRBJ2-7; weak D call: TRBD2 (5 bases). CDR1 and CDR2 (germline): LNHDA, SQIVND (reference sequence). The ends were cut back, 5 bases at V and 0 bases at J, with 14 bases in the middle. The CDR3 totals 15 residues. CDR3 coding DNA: TGTGCCAGTAGTGAGGGTGGGAGTAGCTCCTACGAGCAGTACTTC. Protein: CASSEGGSSSYEQYF.

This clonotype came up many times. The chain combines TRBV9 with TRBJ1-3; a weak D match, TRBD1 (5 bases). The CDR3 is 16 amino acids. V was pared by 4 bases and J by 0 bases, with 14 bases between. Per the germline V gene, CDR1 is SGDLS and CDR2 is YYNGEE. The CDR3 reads CASSLTGTHSGNTIYF. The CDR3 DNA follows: TGTGCCAGCAGCTTGACCGGGACTCACTCTGGAAACACCATATATTTT.

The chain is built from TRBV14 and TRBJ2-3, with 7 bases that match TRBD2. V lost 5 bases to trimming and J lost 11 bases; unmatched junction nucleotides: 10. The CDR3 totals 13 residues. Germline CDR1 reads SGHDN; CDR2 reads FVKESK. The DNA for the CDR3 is TGTGCCAGCAGCGAACGACTAGCCAGTGAGCAGTATTTT. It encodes CASSERLASEQYF.

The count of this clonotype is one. The CDR3 bases are TGTGCCAGTAACCGACAGGGGAGCAATTCACCCCTCCACTTT. This codes for CASNRQGSNSPLHF. The rearrangement links TRBV19 to TRBJ1-6; 8 bases agree with TRBD1. Looked up from germline, CDR1 is LNHDA and CDR2 is SQIVND (reference sequence). The CDR3 consists of 14 residues. Trimming at V came to 7 bases and at J to 7 bases, leaving 6 bases not matched to a gene. The full variable domain, rest sourced from reference TRBV19 and TRBJ1-6, is DGGITQSPKYLFRKEGQNVTLSCEQNLNHDAMYWYRQDPGQGLRLIYYSQIVNDFQKGDIAEGYSVSREKKESFPLTVTSAQKNPTAFYLCASNRQGSNSPLHFGNGTRLTVT.

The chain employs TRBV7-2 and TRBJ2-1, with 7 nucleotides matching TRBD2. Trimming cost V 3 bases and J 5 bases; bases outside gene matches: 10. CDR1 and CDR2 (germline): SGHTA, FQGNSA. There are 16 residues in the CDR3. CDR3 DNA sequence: TGTGCCAGCAGCTTGAGCGGGACTACCCGTAACAATGAGCAGTTCTTC. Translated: CASSLSGTTRNNEQFF. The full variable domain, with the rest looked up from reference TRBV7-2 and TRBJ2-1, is GAGVSQSPSNKVTEKGKDVELRCDPISGHTALYWYRQSLGQGLEFLIYFQGNSAPDKSGLPSDRFSAERTGGSVSTLTIQRTQQEDSAVYLCASSLSGTTRNNEQFFGPGTRLTVL.

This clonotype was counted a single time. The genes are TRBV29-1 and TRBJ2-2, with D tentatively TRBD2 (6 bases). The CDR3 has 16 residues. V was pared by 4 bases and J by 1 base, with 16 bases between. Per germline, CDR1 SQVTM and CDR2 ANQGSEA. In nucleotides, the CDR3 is TGCAGCGTTGGTAGGAGGGCCCTCAAGAACACCGGGGAGCTGTTTTTT. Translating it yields CSVGRRALKNTGELFF.

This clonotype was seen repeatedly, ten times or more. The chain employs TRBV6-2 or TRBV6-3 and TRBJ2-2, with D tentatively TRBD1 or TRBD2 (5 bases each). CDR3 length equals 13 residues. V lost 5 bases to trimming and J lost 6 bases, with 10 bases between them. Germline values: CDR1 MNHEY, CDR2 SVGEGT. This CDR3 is CASSQGTSGELFF. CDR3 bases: TGTGCCAGCAGTCAAGGGACGTCCGGGGAGCTGTTTTTT.

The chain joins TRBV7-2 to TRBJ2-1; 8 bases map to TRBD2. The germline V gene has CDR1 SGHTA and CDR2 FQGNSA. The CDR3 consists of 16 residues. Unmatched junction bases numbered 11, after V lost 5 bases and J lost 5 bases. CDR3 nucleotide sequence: TGTGCCAGCAGCCCCCGGACTAGCAGCTTACACAATGAGCAGTTCTTC. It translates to CASSPRTSSLHNEQFF.

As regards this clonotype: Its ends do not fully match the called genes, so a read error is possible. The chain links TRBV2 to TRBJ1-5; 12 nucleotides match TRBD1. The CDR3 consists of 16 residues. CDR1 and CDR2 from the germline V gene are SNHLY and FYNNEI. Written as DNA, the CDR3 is TGTGCCAGCAGGGAAGGGGGACAGGGGGCGTTTCAGCCCCAGCATTTT. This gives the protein CASREGGQGAFQPQHF.

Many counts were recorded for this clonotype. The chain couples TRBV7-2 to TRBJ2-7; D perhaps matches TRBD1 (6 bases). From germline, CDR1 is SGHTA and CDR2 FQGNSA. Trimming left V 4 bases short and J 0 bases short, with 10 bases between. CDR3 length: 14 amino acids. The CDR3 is CASSSLGGSYEQYF. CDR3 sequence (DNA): TGTGCCAGCAGCTCCCTAGGGGGCTCCTACGAGCAGTACTTC.

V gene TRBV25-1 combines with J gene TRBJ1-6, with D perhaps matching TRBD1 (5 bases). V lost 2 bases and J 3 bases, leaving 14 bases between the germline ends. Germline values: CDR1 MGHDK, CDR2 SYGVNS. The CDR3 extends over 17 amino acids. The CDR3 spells CASSESRGTDYNSPLHF. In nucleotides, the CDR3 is TGTGCCAGCAGTGAAAGCCGGGGGACTGACTATAATTCACCCCTCCACTTT.

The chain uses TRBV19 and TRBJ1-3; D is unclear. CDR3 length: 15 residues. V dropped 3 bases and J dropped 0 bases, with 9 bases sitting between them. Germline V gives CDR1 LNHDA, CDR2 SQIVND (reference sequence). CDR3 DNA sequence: TGTGCCAGTAGTATTAGCAGCGACTCTGGAAACACCATATATTTT. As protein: CASSISSDSGNTIYF.

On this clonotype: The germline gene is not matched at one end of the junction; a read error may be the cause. CDR3 sequence reads: CASSAQGGRALNTDTQYF. CDR3 nucleotides: TGTGCCAGCAGTGCACAGGGCGGGAGGGCCCTTAACACAGATACGCAGTATTTT. The chain combines TRBV24-1 with TRBJ2-3; 9 nucleotides agree with TRBD2. Per germline, CDR1 KGHDR and CDR2 SFDVKD. CDR3 length: 18 residues.

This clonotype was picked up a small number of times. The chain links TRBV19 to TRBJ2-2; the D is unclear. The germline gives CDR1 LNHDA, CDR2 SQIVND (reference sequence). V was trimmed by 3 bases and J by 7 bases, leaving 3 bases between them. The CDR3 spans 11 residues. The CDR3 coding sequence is TGTGCCAGTAGTATTGGCGGGGAGCTGTTTTTT. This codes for CASSIGGELFF. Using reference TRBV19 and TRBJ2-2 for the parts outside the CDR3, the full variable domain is DGGITQSPKYLFRKEGQNVTLSCEQNLNHDAMYWYRQDPGQGLRLIYYSQIVNDFQKGDIAEGYSVSREKKESFPLTVTSAQKNPTAFYLCASSIGGELFFGEGSRLTVL.

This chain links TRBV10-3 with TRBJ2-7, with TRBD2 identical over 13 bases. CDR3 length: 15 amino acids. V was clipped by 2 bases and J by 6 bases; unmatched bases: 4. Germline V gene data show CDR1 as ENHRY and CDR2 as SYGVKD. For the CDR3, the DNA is TGTGCCATCAGTGAGGGACTAGCGGGAGTGAGCGAGCAGTACTTC. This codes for CAISEGLAGVSEQYF.

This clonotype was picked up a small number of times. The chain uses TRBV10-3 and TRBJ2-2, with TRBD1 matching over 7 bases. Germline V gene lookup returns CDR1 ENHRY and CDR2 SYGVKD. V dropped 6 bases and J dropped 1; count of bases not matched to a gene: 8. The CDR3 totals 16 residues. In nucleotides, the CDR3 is TGTGCCATCAGCTTCTCCGGGACAGAGAACACCGGGGAGCTGTTTTTT. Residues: CAISFSGTENTGELFF.

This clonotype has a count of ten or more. CDR3 nucleotides: TGTGCTTCCATCACGGCCAAGGGTTCTAGCGGCAAAAACATTCAGTACTTC. Protein product: CASITAKGSSGKNIQYF. This chain links TRBV2 with TRBJ2-4; 7 bases fit TRBD2. Germline CDR1 and CDR2: SNHLY and FYNNEI. The length of the CDR3 is 17 residues.

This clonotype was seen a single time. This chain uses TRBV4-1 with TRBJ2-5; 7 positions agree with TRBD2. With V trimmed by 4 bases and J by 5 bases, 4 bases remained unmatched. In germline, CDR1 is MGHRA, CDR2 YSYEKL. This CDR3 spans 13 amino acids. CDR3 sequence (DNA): TGCGCCAGCAGCCGACTAGCTAGGGAGACCCAGTACTTC. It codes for CASSRLARETQYF.

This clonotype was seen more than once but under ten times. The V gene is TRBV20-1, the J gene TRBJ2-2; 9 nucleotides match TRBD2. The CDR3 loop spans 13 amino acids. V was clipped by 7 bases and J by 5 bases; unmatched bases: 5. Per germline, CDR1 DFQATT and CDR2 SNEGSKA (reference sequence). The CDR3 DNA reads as TGCAGTGTCGTTAGCGGGAGTACCGGGGAGCTGTTTTTT. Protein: CSVVSGSTGELFF.

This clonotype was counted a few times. Here the CDR3 reads CASSGGMWETQYF. DNA of the CDR3: TGTGCCAGCAGCGGTGGGATGTGGGAGACCCAGTACTTC. The chain couples TRBV9 to TRBJ2-5; unclear D gene. Germline CDR1 is SGDLS and CDR2 is YYNGEE. The CDR3 totals 13 residues. V lost 3 bases to trimming and J lost 5 bases, with 11 bases between them.

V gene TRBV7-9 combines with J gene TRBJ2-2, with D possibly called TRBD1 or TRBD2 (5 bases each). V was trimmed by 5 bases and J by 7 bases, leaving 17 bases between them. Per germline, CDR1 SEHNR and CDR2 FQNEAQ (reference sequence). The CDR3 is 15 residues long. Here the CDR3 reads CASSRGRTESGELFF. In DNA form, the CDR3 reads TGTGCCAGCAGCCGGGGACGGACTGAAAGCGGGGAGCTGTTTTTT.

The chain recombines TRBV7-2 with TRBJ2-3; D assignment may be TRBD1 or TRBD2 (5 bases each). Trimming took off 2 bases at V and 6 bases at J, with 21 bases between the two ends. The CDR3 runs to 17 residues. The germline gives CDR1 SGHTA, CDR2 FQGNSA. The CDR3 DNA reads TGTGCCAGCAGCTTAAAGACCGGGGCTCCTTCGGGGGATACGCAGTATTTT. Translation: CASSLKTGAPSGDTQYF.